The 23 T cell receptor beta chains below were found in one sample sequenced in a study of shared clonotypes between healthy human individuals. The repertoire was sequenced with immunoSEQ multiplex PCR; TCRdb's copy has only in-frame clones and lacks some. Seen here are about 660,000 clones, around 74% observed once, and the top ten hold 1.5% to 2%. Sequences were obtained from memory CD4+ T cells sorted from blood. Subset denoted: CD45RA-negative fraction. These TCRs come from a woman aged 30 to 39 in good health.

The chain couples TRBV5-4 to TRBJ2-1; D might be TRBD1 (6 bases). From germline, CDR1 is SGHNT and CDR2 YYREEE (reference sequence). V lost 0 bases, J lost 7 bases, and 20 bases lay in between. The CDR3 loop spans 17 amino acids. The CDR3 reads CASSLAILGHRRNEQFF. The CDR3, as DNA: TGTGCCAGCAGCTTGGCCATATTGGGACACCGAAGGAATGAGCAGTTCTTC.

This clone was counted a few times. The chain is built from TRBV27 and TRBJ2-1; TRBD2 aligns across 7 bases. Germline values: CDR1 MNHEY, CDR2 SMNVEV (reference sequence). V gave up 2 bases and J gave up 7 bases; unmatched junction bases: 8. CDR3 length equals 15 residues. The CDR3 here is CASSLRLRELNEQFF. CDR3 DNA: TGTGCCAGCAGTTTAAGGTTGCGGGAGCTGAATGAGCAGTTCTTC.

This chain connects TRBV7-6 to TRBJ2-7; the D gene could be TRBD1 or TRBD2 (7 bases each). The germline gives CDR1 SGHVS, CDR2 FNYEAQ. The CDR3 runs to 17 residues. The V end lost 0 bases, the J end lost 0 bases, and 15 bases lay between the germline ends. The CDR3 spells CASSLAGRGQTSYEQYF. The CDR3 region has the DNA TGTGCCAGCAGCTTAGCGGGGAGGGGACAGACCTCCTACGAGCAGTACTTC.

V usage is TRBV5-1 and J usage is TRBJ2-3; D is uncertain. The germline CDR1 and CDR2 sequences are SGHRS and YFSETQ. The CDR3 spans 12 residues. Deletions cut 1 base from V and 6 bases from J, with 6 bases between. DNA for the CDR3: TGCGCCAGCAGCTTGTATTTCGATACGCAGTATTTT. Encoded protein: CASSLYFDTQYF.

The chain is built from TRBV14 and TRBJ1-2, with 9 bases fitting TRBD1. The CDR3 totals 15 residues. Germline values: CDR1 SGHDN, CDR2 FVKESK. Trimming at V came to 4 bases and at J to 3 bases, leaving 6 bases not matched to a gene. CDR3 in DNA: TGTGCCAGCAGCCGTCCGGGACAGGGACACTATGGCTACACCTTC. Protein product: CASSRPGQGHYGYTF.

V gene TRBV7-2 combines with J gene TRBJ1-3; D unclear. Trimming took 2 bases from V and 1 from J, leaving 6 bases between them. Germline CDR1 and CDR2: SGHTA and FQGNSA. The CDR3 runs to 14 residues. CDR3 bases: TGTGCCAGCAGCTTATGGAGGTCTGGAAACACCATATATTTT. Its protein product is CASSLWRSGNTIYF.

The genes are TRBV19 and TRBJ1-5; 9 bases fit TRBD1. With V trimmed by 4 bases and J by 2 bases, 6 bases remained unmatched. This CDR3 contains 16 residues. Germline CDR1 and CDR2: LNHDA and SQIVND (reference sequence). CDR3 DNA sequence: TGTGCCAGTAGTAATACAGGGGGCGCTGGCAATCAGCCCCAGCATTTT. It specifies CASSNTGGAGNQPQHF.

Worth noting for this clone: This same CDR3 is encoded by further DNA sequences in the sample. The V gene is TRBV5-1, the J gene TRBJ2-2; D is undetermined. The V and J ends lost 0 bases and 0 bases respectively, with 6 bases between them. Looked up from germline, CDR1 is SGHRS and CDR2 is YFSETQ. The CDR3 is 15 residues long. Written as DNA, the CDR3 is TGCGCCAGCAGCTTGGGTGGTGCGAACACCGGGGAGCTGTTTTTT. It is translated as CASSLGGANTGELFF.

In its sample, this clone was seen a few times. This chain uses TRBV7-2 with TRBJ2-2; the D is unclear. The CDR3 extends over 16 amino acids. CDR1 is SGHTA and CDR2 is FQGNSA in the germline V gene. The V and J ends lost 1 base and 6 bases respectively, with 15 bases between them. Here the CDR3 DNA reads TGTGCCAGCAGCTTAGTTGATGCTTTTATTCCCGGGGAGCTGTTTTTT. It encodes CASSLVDAFIPGELFF.

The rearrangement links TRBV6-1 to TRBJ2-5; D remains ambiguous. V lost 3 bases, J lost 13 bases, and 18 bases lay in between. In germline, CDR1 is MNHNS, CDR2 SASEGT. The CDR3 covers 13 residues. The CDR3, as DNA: TGTGCCAGCAGTGATACAGCCAGTCGGTCACGGTACTTC. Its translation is CASSDTASRSRYF.

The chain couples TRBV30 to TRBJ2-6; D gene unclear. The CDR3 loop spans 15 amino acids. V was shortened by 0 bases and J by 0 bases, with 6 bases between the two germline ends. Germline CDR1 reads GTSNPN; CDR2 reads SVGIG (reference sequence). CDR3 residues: CAWSVQRSGANVLTF. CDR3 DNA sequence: TGTGCCTGGAGTGTACAGCGCTCTGGGGCCAACGTCCTGACTTTC. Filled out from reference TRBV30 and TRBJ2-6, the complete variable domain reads SQTIHQWPATLVQPVGSPLSLECTVEGTSNPNLYWYRQAAGRGLQLLFYSVGIGQISSEVPQNLSASRPQDRQFILSSKKLLLSDSGFYLCAWSVQRSGANVLTFGAGSRLTVL.

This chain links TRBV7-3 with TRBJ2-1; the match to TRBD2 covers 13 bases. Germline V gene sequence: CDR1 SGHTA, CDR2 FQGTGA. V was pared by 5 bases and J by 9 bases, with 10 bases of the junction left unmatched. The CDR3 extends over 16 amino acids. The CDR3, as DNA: TGTGCCAGCAGCCCTCCGGGGACTAGCGGGAAAGTTGAGCAGTTCTTC. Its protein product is CASSPPGTSGKVEQFF.

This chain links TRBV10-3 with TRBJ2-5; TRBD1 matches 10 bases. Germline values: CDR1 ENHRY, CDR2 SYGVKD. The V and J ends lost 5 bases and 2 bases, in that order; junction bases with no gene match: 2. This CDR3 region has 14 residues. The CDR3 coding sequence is TGTGCCATCAGTCCGGGACAGGGGCAAGAGACCCAGTACTTC. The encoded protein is CAISPGQGQETQYF.

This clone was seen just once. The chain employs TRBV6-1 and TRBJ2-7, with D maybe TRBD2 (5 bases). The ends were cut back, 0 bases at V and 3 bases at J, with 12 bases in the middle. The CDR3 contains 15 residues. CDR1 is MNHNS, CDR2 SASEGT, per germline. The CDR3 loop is CASSEARALYYEQYF. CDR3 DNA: TGTGCCAGCAGTGAAGCGCGGGCGCTTTACTACGAGCAGTACTTC.

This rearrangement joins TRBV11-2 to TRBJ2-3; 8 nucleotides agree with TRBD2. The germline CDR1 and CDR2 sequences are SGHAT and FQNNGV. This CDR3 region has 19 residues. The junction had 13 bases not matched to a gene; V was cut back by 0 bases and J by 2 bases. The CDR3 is CASSLDQVWLAGLTDTQYF. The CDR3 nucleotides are TGTGCCAGCAGCTTAGATCAAGTTTGGCTAGCGGGCCTCACAGATACGCAGTATTTT.

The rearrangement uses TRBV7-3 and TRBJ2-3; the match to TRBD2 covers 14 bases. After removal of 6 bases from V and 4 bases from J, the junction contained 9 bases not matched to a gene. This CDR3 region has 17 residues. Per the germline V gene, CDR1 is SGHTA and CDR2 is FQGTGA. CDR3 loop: CASSRLGTSGGADTQYF. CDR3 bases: TGTGCCAGCAGTCGTCTTGGGACTAGCGGGGGAGCAGATACGCAGTATTTT. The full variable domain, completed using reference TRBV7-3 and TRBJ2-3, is GAGVSQTPSNKVTEKGKYVELRCDPISGHTALYWYRQSLGQGPEFLIYFQGTGAADDSGLPNDRFFAVRPEGSVSTLKIQRTERGDSAVYLCASSRLGTSGGADTQYFGPGTRLTVL.

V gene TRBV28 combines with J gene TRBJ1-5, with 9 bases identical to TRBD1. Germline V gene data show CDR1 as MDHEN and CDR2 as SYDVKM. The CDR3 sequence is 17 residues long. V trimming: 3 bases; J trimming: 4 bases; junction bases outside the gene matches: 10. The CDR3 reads CASSFTGGPLKNQPQHF. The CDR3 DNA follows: TGTGCCAGCAGTTTTACAGGGGGCCCGCTGAAGAATCAGCCCCAGCATTTT.

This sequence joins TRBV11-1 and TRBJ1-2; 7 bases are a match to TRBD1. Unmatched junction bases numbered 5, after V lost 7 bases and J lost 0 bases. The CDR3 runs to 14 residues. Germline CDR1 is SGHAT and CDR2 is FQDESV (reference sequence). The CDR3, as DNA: TGTGCCAGCACTAGGGACAGAACTAACTATGGCTACACCTTC. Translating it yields CASTRDRTNYGYTF.

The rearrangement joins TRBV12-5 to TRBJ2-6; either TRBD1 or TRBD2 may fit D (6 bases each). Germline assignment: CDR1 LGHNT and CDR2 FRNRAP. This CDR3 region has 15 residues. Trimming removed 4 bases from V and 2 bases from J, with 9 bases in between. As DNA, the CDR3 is TGTGCTAGTGGTTCGGGGGCGCCTGGGGCCAACGTCCTGACTTTC. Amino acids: CASGSGAPGANVLTF.

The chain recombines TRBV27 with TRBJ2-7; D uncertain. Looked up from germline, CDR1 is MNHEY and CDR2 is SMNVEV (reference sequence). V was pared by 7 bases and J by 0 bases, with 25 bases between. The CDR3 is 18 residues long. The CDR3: CASTSASRSKLSSYEQYF. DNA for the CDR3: TGTGCCAGCACCTCGGCGAGCAGGAGTAAACTGAGCTCCTACGAGCAGTACTTC.

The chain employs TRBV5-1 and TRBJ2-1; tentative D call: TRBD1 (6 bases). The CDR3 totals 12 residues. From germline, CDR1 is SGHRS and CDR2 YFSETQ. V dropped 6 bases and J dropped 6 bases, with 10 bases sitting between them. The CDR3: CASNRDINEQFF. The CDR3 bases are TGCGCCAGCAACAGGGATATCAATGAGCAGTTCTTC.

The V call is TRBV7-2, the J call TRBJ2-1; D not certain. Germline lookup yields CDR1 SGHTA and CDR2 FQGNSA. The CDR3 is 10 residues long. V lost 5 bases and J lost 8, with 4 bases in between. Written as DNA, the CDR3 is TGTGCCAGCAGCCGTTATGAGCAGTTCTTC. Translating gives CASSRYEQFF.

The CDR3 spells CASTLSVTGAGTGANVLTF. The CDR3 bases are TGTGCCAGCACCCTTTCCGTTACAGGGGCCGGCACTGGGGCCAACGTCCTGACTTTC. The chain recombines TRBV27 with TRBJ2-6; 7 bases match TRBD1. In germline, CDR1 is MNHEY, CDR2 SMNVEV (reference sequence). Trimming took 7 bases from V and 2 from J; bases not matched to a gene: 17. CDR3 length: 19 amino acids.